This TCR beta chain appears in the sequencing data of a study of shared T cell receptors in the human thymus. V shed 1 base and J shed 0 bases, with 12 bases lying between them. The V gene's germline CDR1 is LGHNA and CDR2 YSLEER. CDR3 length: 16 residues. Data came from immunoSEQ multiplex PCR; TCRdb stores just in-frame clones and leaves some out. The sample consists of approximately 580,000 clones, about four fifths of them appearing once. These data were also reused for a study on human thymus T cells. As reported in that work: Thymic resections from corrective heart surgery supplied the tissue. There appeared to be biased usage of V and J genes in thymic and blood repertoires. Unrelated individuals had highly overlapping thymic repertoires, as reported in related research.

This sequence originates from a boy less than two years old with a congenital heart defect. Specimen: thymocytes. The chain is built from TRBV4-3 and TRBJ1-1; D ambiguous. The CDR3 nucleotides are TGCGCCAGCAGCCAAGGTAGTCACCCCATGAACACTGAAGCTTTCTTT. It encodes CASSQGSHPMNTEAFF.